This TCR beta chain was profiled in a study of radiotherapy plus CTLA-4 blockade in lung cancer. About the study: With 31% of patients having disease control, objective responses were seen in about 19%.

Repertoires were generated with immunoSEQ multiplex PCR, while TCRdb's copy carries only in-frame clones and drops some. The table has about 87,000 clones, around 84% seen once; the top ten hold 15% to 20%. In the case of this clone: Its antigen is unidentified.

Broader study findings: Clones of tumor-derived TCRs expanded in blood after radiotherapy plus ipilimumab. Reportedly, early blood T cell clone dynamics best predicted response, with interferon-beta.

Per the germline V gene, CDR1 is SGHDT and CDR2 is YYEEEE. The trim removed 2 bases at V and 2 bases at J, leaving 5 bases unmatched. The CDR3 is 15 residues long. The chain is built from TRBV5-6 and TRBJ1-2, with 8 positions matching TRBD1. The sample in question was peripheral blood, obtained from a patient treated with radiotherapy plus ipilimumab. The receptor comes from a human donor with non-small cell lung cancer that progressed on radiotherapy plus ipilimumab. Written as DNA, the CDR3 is TGTGCCAGCAGCTTTGGGACAGGCCTAAACTATGGCTACACCTTC. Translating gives CASSFGTGLNYGYTF.